Sequencing of this T cell receptor (beta chain) was carried out in a study of cytomegalovirus exposure and HLA in healthy donors. Notes on the study in general: Three CMV-associated chains proved CMV antigen-specific in vitro. Some TCR beta chains (roughly 150 of them) were listed as cytomegalovirus-associated.

Some clones are missing from TCRdb's copy, which holds only in-frame ones; the method was immunoSEQ multiplex PCR. The sample carries some 190,000 clones, around nine tenths recorded once. The donors were part of the roughly 130-subject validation cohort, which stood apart from the approximately 670-subject first cohort. Note on this clone: Its antigen is as yet unknown.

The V and J ends lost 4 bases and 3 bases respectively, with 13 bases between them. Per the germline V gene, CDR1 is SGHTA and CDR2 is FQGTGA. This CDR3 is built from 14 residues. Sequencing was done on a sample of PBMCs. This clonotype was sampled from a man aged 25 to 40 in good health and CMV-seropositive. V gene TRBV7-3 combines with J gene TRBJ2-7, with a tentative D call TRBD1 (6 bases). The CDR3 DNA follows: TGTGCCAGCAGCTCCCAGGGGCCGAACTACGAGCAGTACTTC. Amino acid sequence: CASSSQGPNYEQYF.